Below are 13 T cell receptor beta chains sequenced from a single sample in a study of identifying expanded T cells in peripheral blood. Sequenced by immunoSEQ multiplex PCR; TCRdb stores in-frame clones only, minus some. The profile shows more than 85,000 clones, about 87% of them singletons. The sample consisted of blood. All receptors derive from a person aged 18-69 years in good health.

This chain uses TRBV15 with TRBJ1-2; D perhaps matches TRBD1 (6 bases). This CDR3 is 15 amino acids long. Germline V gene sequence: CDR1 LNHNV, CDR2 YYDKDF (reference sequence). V lost 0 bases, J lost 7 bases, and 15 bases lay in between. CDR3 in DNA: TGTGCCACCAGCAGAGATATCAGGGGCGAAGGTGGCTACACCTTC. The encoded protein is CATSRDIRGEGGYTF.

V and J are TRBV2 and TRBJ2-1; D gene unclear. The CDR3 loop spans 17 amino acids. Germline V gives CDR1 SNHLY, CDR2 FYNNEI. V shed 1 base and J shed 4 bases, with 17 bases lying between them. DNA for the CDR3: TGTGCCAGCAGTGAAGGTTTTACGTGGGCCGGGTACAATGAGCAGTTCTTC. Amino acids: CASSEGFTWAGYNEQFF.

This clone was recorded a few times. The chain is built from TRBV6-1 and TRBJ1-5; possibly TRBD1 for D (5 bases). The CDR3 extends over 13 amino acids. Looked up from germline, CDR1 is MNHNS and CDR2 is SASEGT. Trimming took 6 bases from V and 0 from J, leaving 6 bases between them. The CDR3 bases are TGTGCCAGCAGGACAGATAGCAATCAGCCCCAGCATTTT. Protein: CASRTDSNQPQHF.

This chain uses TRBV4-3 with TRBJ2-2, with D hard to call. CDR3 length equals 13 residues. The V end was cut by 3 bases, the J end by 7 bases, with 9 bases between. The germline V gene encodes CDR1 LGHNA and CDR2 YSLEER. The CDR3, as DNA: TGCGCCAGCAGCCATGAATCTTACGGGGAGCTGTTTTTT. Encoded protein: CASSHESYGELFF.

The V gene is TRBV7-9, the J gene TRBJ2-5, with a possible D match to TRBD1 (6 bases). CDR1 is SEHNR, CDR2 FQNEAQ, per germline (reference sequence). The CDR3 covers 12 residues. V lost 5 bases and J 5 bases, leaving 9 bases between the germline ends. As DNA, the CDR3 is TGTGCCAGCAGCACAGGGTTGGAGACCCAGTACTTC. As protein: CASSTGLETQYF.

The chain uses TRBV29-1 and TRBJ2-2, with 9 bases matching TRBD1. The CDR3 has 15 amino acids. Unmatched junction bases numbered 6, after V lost 4 bases and J lost 3 bases. Germline values: CDR1 SQVTM, CDR2 ANQGSEA. The CDR3 protein is CSVGSTGGYTGELFF. As DNA, the CDR3 is TGCAGCGTTGGCTCGACAGGGGGATACACCGGGGAGCTGTTTTTT.

This clone was picked up a small number of times. The chain recombines TRBV19 with TRBJ1-1; no reliable D call. CDR1 LNHDA and CDR2 SQIVND come from the germline V gene (reference sequence). V shed 4 bases and J shed 3 bases, with 6 bases lying between them. The CDR3 consists of 12 residues. CDR3 residues: CASSTVYTEAFF. In DNA, the CDR3 is TGTGCCAGTAGTACAGTTTACACTGAAGCTTTCTTT. Full variable domain (rest looked up from reference TRBV19 and TRBJ1-1): DGGITQSPKYLFRKEGQNVTLSCEQNLNHDAMYWYRQDPGQGLRLIYYSQIVNDFQKGDIAEGYSVSREKKESFPLTVTSAQKNPTAFYLCASSTVYTEAFFGQGTRLTVV.

V usage is TRBV5-5 and J usage is TRBJ2-1; 8 bases are a match to TRBD1. Per germline, CDR1 SGHKS and CDR2 YYEKEE (reference sequence). V shed 5 bases, J shed 12 bases, and the junction held 7 bases outside the gene matches. The CDR3 has 12 residues. The CDR3 sequence: CASRRAGTGQFF. CDR3 DNA sequence: TGTGCCAGCAGGCGCGCCGGGACAGGGCAGTTCTTC.

The genes are TRBV27 and TRBJ2-1, with 7 bases that match TRBD1. The CDR3 spans 16 residues. Germline V gene lookup returns CDR1 MNHEY and CDR2 SMNVEV (reference sequence). V gave up 5 bases and J gave up 2 bases; unmatched junction bases: 9. The CDR3 DNA reads as TGTGCCAGCAGTGTTGGAGCAGACAGGGCCTACAATGAGCAGTTCTTC. Protein: CASSVGADRAYNEQFF.

This clone was picked up many times. The chain joins TRBV7-3 to TRBJ1-2, with D possibly being TRBD1 (5 bases). The V and J ends lost 5 bases and 14 bases respectively, with 18 bases between them. Per germline, CDR1 SGHTA and CDR2 FQGTGA. The CDR3 is made up of 12 amino acids. The chain's CDR3 is CASSPRGFPGTF. CDR3 DNA: TGTGCCAGCAGCCCCCGGGGGTTTCCAGGAACCTTC. The full variable domain, rest sourced from reference TRBV7-3 and TRBJ1-2, is GAGVSQTPSNKVTEKGKYVELRCDPISGHTALYWYRQSLGQGPEFLIYFQGTGAADDSGLPNDRFFAVRPEGSVSTLKIQRTERGDSAVYLCASSPRGFPGTFGSGTRLTVV.

The rearrangement links TRBV12-1 to TRBJ1-4. TRBV12-1 is a known pseudogene. The CDR3 runs 12 residues. CDR3 DNA: TGTGCCAGCAGCTTTTATGGCCAAACGGGTTTTTTT. Translated, it gives CASSFYGQTGFF.

V is TRBV6-6 and J is TRBJ1-4, with D maybe TRBD1 (6 bases). CDR1 and CDR2 from the germline V gene are MNHNY and SVGAGI (reference sequence). CDR3 length: 15 amino acids. The V gene lost 5 bases and the J gene lost 6 bases, with 16 bases spanning the gap. The CDR3 DNA is TGTGCCAGCAGTCGATTACAGGGTTCCGATGAAAAACTGTTTTTT. Its translation is CASSRLQGSDEKLFF.

The genes are TRBV19 and TRBJ2-3; D not certain. The germline CDR1 and CDR2 sequences are LNHDA and SQIVND (reference sequence). The CDR3 extends over 14 amino acids. V was cut by 4 bases and J by 1 base, with 9 bases left in between. CDR3 nucleotides: TGTGCCAGTAGTAATAGGGCCCGCACAGATACGCAGTATTTT. Protein: CASSNRARTDTQYF.